Sequencing of this T cell receptor beta chain was carried out in a study of CD8+ T cells in alopecia areata. Study summary: Treated patients were given 5 to 10 mg oral tofacitinib twice daily. General study points: Mouse data revealed clearer TCR sharing than patient data did, a gap possibly tied to HLA.

About this clone: Its matching antigen is unknown.

Peripheral blood and lesional scalp punch biopsies were taken from alopecia areata patients. PBMCs were stained for CD3, CD4 and CD8, and CD4+ and CD8+ T cells were sorted. Following RNA extraction, reverse transcription yielded cDNA that acted as the sequencing template. Generated by immunoSEQ multiplex PCR, the TCRdb table keeps only in-frame clones and is missing some. In the table there are under 75,000 clones, 45% to 50% of which are singletons. Germline V gene data show CDR1 as SEHNR and CDR2 as FQNEAQ (reference sequence). V was shortened by 4 bases and J by 5 bases, with 23 bases between the two germline ends. The CDR3 is made up of 17 amino acids.

The sequenced sample was CD8+ T cells sorted from blood, obtained at week 0. The clonotype originates from a human donor with alopecia areata. The chain is built from TRBV7-9 and TRBJ2-5; TRBD1 or TRBD2 may be the D gene (5 bases each). This CDR3 is CASSSRDGAAGLETQYF. The CDR3 DNA reads as TGTGCCAGCAGCTCCCGGGACGGAGCGGCGGGTTTGGAGACCCAGTACTTC.